These T cell receptor beta chains were read from a single sample in a study of PD-1 blockade in classical Hodgkin lymphoma. Profiling relied on immunoSEQ multiplex PCR, and the TCRdb table lists in-frame clones only, not all of them. The sample shows around 37,000 clones, roughly nine tenths of them seen only once. The sequencing used CD4+ T cells from blood, collected before the fourth cycle of nivolumab. The receptors shown here come from a human donor with classical Hodgkin lymphoma. The CDR3 runs from the conserved cysteine through the conserved F or W. A D gene is named only where the DNA matches it firmly. Clone size appears in some rows only: once, few, many, or a class for an expanded clone.

TRBV5-1	-	TRBJ2-3	TRBD2	TGCGCCAGCAGCTTGGCGACTAGCGACACAGATACGCAGTATTTT	CASSLATSDTDTQYF
TRBV7-9	-	TRBJ2-1	-	TGTGCCAGCAGCTTACGTCCCGCTAACAATGAGCAGTTCTTC	CASSLRPANNEQFF
TRBV10-2	-	TRBJ2-1	-	TGCGCCAGCACCCTAGCTCCCTACAATGAGCAGTTCTTC	CASTLAPYNEQFF
TRBV2	-	TRBJ1-5	-	TGTGCCAGCAGCCTACAGCCCGGGGGGCTTTATAGCAATCAGCCCCAGCATTTT	CASSLQPGGLYSNQPQHF
TRBV15	-	TRBJ1-4	-	TGTGCCACCAGCAGGGACGAAAATGAAAAACTGTTTTTT	CATSRDENEKLFF
TRBV7-9	-	TRBJ1-4	-	TGTGCCAGCAGCCCCGGACAGCAAGTGGTTCCTAATGAAAAACTGTTTTTT	CASSPGQQVVPNEKLFF
TRBV7-9	-	TRBJ2-7	TRBD1	TGTGCCAGCAGCACCCGAGGGGGCGTGGGATGGGAGCAGTACTTC	CASSTRGGVGWEQYF
TRBV12-2	-	TRBJ2-2	-	TGTGCAAGTCGCTTAAATGCGGTGAACACCGGGGAGCTGTTTTTT	CASRLNAVNTGELFF
TRBV2	-	TRBJ1-5	-	TGTGCCAGCAGAGTTCGGACAGATGATCAGCCCCAGCATTTT	CASRVRTDDQPQHF
TRBV5-1	-	TRBJ1-2	TRBD1	TGCGCCAGCAGCTCCAGTGGGACAGGGGATTTTGGCTACACCTTC	CASSSSGTGDFGYTF
TRBV28	-	TRBJ2-3	TRBD2	TGTGCCAGCAGTTTAGGGCTTAGCGGGAGTACAGATACGCAGTATTTT	CASSLGLSGSTDTQYF
TRBV9	-	TRBJ2-7	-	TGTGCCAGCAGCATAGACCCGCGCTCCTACGAGCAGTACTTC	CASSIDPRSYEQYF
TRBV27	-	TRBJ1-1	-	TGTGCCAGCAGTCGCAGACAATTGAACACTGAAGCTTTCTTT	CASSRRQLNTEAFF
TRBV18	once	TRBJ2-7	TRBD2	TGTGCCAGCTCACCAACGCGGGAGGGATACGAGCAGTACTTC	CASSPTREGYEQYF
TRBV5-1	-	TRBJ2-7	TRBD2	TGCGCCAGCAGCAACCTAGCGGGATCTAGAAACGAGCAGTACTTC	CASSNLAGSRNEQYF
TRBV5-8	-	TRBJ1-1	-	TGTGCCAGCAGCTTGGTCGCTGAAGCTTTCTTT	CASSLVAEAFF
TRBV5-1	-	TRBJ2-2	-	TGCGCCAGCAGCCAATCATACACCGGGGAGCTGTTTTTT	CASSQSYTGELFF
TRBV10-3	-	TRBJ1-4	-	TGTGCCATCAGTGCCCTACAGGGTCGAAATGAAAAACTGTTTTTT	CAISALQGRNEKLFF
TRBV30	once	TRBJ2-1	TRBD2	TGTGCCTGGAGTGGAATGCCGGGAGGGCCGGGTGAGCAGTTCTTC	CAWSGMPGGPGEQFF
TRBV6-5	-	TRBJ2-1	TRBD2	TGTGCCAGCAGTTACTCGAGAGCGGGAGGTAGTCATGAGCAGTTCTTC	CASSYSRAGGSHEQFF
TRBV6-1	-	TRBJ2-3	-	TGTGCCAGCAGTGATTTAAATACGCAGTATTTT	CASSDLNTQYF
TRBV5-3	-	TRBJ2-1	TRBD2	TGTGCCAGAAGCTTCCTAGCGGGAGACGTTGAGCAGTTCTTC	CARSFLAGDVEQFF
TRBV18	-	TRBJ2-7	-	TGTGCCAGCTCACCGCAAGCCGGGGGAACCTACGAGCAGTACTTC	CASSPQAGGTYEQYF